The 27 T cell receptor beta chains presented below share a single source sample, sequenced in a study of blood T cell repertoires in COVID-19. Here immunoSEQ multiplex PCR was the method, and the copy in TCRdb shows in-frame clones only, minus some. Of 50,000 to 65,000 clones detected, about 90% appear once; the ten largest clones hold 4% to 5.5%. Input material: peripheral blood. The receptor set was obtained from a man between 60 and 75 years old with acute or convalescent COVID-19.

CDR3 region: CASSAAGQTYEQYF. CDR3 in DNA: TGTGCCAGCAGTGCGGCGGGTCAGACCTACGAGCAGTACTTC. The rearrangement links TRBV2 to TRBJ2-7; D perhaps matches TRBD2 (5 bases). Germline V gene lookup returns CDR1 SNHLY and CDR2 FYNNEI. The CDR3 length is 14 residues. The germline V and J ends were trimmed by 4 bases and 2 bases, with 12 bases remaining between them.

The rearrangement joins TRBV28 to TRBJ2-4; TRBD1 aligns across 11 bases. This CDR3 contains 18 residues. Per the germline V gene, CDR1 is MDHEN and CDR2 is SYDVKM. Trimming took 3 bases from V and 7 from J; bases not matched to a gene: 14. The CDR3 bases are TGTGCCAGCAGTTTGCCTTCCTTTGGGACAGGGGGTAGGAACATTCAGTACTTC. This gives the protein CASSLPSFGTGGRNIQYF.

This sequence joins TRBV2 and TRBJ1-1; 8 nucleotides align to TRBD1. J was trimmed by 4 bases and V by 6 bases; bases with no gene match: 10. The CDR3 contains 15 residues. The germline V gene has CDR1 SNHLY and CDR2 FYNNEI. CDR3 DNA: TGTGCCAGCAGCGTTTCCCAGGGGGCGCGCACTGAAGCTTTCTTT. Its protein product is CASSVSQGARTEAFF.

Points on this clone: Relative to the germline gene, one junction end is altered; a read error may explain this. The chain couples TRBV2 to TRBJ2-4, with 15 bases that match TRBD2. In germline, CDR1 is SNHLY, CDR2 FYNNEI. The CDR3 runs 14 residues. In nucleotides, the CDR3 is TGTGCCAGCAGTGAAGGGACTAGCGGGAGGGCCCGGGACTTC. This gives the protein CASSEGTSGRARDF.

The chain carries TRBV7-8 and TRBJ2-7, with 14 bases fitting TRBD2. CDR3 length: 19 amino acids. J was trimmed by 0 bases and V by 6 bases; bases with no gene match: 13. Germline-derived CDR1 and CDR2 are SGHVS and FQNEAQ. The CDR3 nucleotides read TGTGCCAGCAGGAGGGGGACTAGCGGGAGTTGGAAGATCTCCTACGAGCAGTACTTC. Amino acid sequence: CASRRGTSGSWKISYEQYF.

The V and J genes are TRBV5-1 and TRBJ1-1; possibly TRBD1 for D (6 bases). The CDR3 covers 15 residues. With 3 bases removed from V and 1 base from J, the gap between germline ends came to 13 bases. Germline V lookup: CDR1 SGHRS, CDR2 YFSETQ. This chain's CDR3 is CASSSYPGQNTEAFF. The CDR3 DNA follows: TGCGCCAGCAGCTCGTATCCGGGACAGAACACTGAAGCTTTCTTT.

V is TRBV28 and J is TRBJ1-1, with unresolved D. This CDR3 is built from 13 residues. Trimming took off 8 bases at V and 1 base at J, with 11 bases between the two ends. Per germline, CDR1 MDHEN and CDR2 SYDVKM. The CDR3 DNA reads as TGTGCCAGCCTGCTGGCAGGGAACACTGAAGCTTTCTTT. Translated, it gives CASLLAGNTEAFF.

The chain combines TRBV20-1 with TRBJ1-1, with TRBD1 as a possible D gene (5 bases). Germline assignment: CDR1 DFQATT and CDR2 SNEGSKA (reference sequence). With 6 bases removed from V and 6 bases from J, the gap between germline ends came to 11 bases. The CDR3 contains 11 residues. CDR3: CSASAGSEAFF. CDR3 nucleotides: TGCAGTGCCAGCGCAGGGTCTGAAGCTTTCTTT.

The chain joins TRBV19 to TRBJ2-1; 7 bases agree with TRBD2. V shed 5 bases and J 5 bases; nucleotides not matched to a gene: 3. CDR1 and CDR2 from the germline V gene are LNHDA and SQIVND (reference sequence). This CDR3 region has 13 residues. Here the CDR3 DNA reads TGTGCCAGTAGTGAGACTAGCAACAATGAGCAGTTCTTC. Its translation: CASSETSNNEQFF.

V and J are TRBV5-1 and TRBJ2-3; D possibly corresponds to TRBD2 (5 bases). V lost 0 bases to trimming and J lost 2 bases, with 10 bases between them. Germline CDR1 is SGHRS and CDR2 is YFSETQ. This CDR3 is 15 amino acids long. The CDR3, as DNA: TGCGCCAGCAGCTTGGTAGCGCGGCTCACAGATACGCAGTATTTT. Translated: CASSLVARLTDTQYF. Combining the CDR3 with reference TRBV5-1 and TRBJ2-3 gives the whole variable domain KAGVTQTPRYLIKTRGQQVTLSCSPISGHRSVSWYQQTPGQGLQFLFEYFSETQRNKGNFPGRFSGRQFSNSRSEMNVSTLELGDSALYLCASSLVARLTDTQYFGPGTRLTVL.

The genes are TRBV5-1 and TRBJ1-4, with D tentatively TRBD1 (6 bases). Germline V lookup: CDR1 SGHRS, CDR2 YFSETQ. Trimming took 3 bases from V and 8 from J, leaving 17 bases between them. The CDR3 covers 15 residues. The CDR3 is CASSSTGGAGEKLFF. The CDR3 nucleotides are TGCGCCAGCAGCTCCACCGGGGGGGCGGGAGAAAAACTGTTTTTT.

This chain joins TRBV28 and TRBJ2-7; 7 bases map to TRBD2. Per germline, CDR1 MDHEN and CDR2 SYDVKM. V lost 3 bases to trimming and J lost 6 bases; unmatched junction nucleotides: 17. The CDR3 length is 17 residues. The CDR3 region has the DNA TGTGCCAGCAGTTTCTGGGGGGAGACCGGCGGGAGAGGCGAGCAGTACTTC. Amino acid sequence: CASSFWGETGGRGEQYF.

The gene calls are TRBV5-1 and TRBJ2-6, with D perhaps matching TRBD1 (6 bases). Per germline, CDR1 SGHRS and CDR2 YFSETQ. The CDR3 extends over 16 amino acids. The V end lost 0 bases, the J end lost 0 bases, and 7 bases lay between the germline ends. In DNA, the CDR3 is TGCGCCAGCAGCTTGGGGGGACACTCTGGGGCCAACGTCCTGACTTTC. Its protein product is CASSLGGHSGANVLTF. The whole variable domain, remainder taken from reference TRBV5-1 and TRBJ2-6, is KAGVTQTPRYLIKTRGQQVTLSCSPISGHRSVSWYQQTPGQGLQFLFEYFSETQRNKGNFPGRFSGRQFSNSRSEMNVSTLELGDSALYLCASSLGGHSGANVLTFGAGSRLTVL.

The chain has TRBV29-1 and TRBJ2-7, with 9 bases fitting TRBD2. Germline V lookup: CDR1 SQVTM, CDR2 ANQGSEA. CDR3 length: 16 amino acids. The J segment lost 4 bases and the V segment lost 5 bases, leaving 15 bases of the junction unmatched. The CDR3 DNA is TGCAGCGTTTCCTCTCTAGAGCGGGGGGCTGGGTACGAGCAGTACTTC. Translating gives CSVSSLERGAGYEQYF.

V usage is TRBV7-8 and J usage is TRBJ2-2; 11 nucleotides align to TRBD1. With 1 base clipped from V and 7 bases from J, the junction kept 8 bases outside the gene matches. Germline lookup yields CDR1 SGHVS and CDR2 FQNEAQ. The CDR3 extends over 17 amino acids. The CDR3 is CASSLVLGQGAIGELFF. The CDR3 DNA sequence: TGTGCCAGCAGCTTAGTCCTCGGACAGGGGGCGATCGGGGAGCTGTTTTTT.

The chain combines TRBV2 with TRBJ2-7, with 11 bases that match TRBD2. CDR3 length equals 15 residues. After removal of 3 bases from V and 4 bases from J, the junction contained 5 bases not matched to a gene. From germline, CDR1 is SNHLY and CDR2 FYNNEI. CDR3 nucleotides: TGTGCCAGCAGTGACGGGACTAGCGGAATATACGAGCAGTACTTC. Encoded protein: CASSDGTSGIYEQYF.

The chain is built from TRBV19 and TRBJ2-7; no definite D call. Trimming shortened V by 2 bases and J by 3 bases, and 14 bases separated the two germline ends. This CDR3 spans 15 amino acids. Germline V gene data show CDR1 as LNHDA and CDR2 as SQIVND (reference sequence). The CDR3 here is CASSISSTLGYEQYF. In DNA form, the CDR3 reads TGTGCCAGTAGTATATCGAGCACCCTAGGCTACGAGCAGTACTTC.

The V call is TRBV7-2, the J call TRBJ1-5; 8 bases line up with TRBD1. The germline V gene has CDR1 SGHTA and CDR2 FQGNSA. This CDR3 has 15 amino acids. Trimming removed 5 bases from V and 7 bases from J; junction bases left unmatched: 10. CDR3: CASSVRQGIVQPQHF. The DNA of the CDR3 is TGTGCCAGCAGCGTACGACAGGGGATAGTCCAGCCCCAGCATTTT.

This chain connects TRBV5-4 to TRBJ1-1; 7 bases match TRBD1. The germline V gene encodes CDR1 SGHNT and CDR2 YYREEE (reference sequence). The CDR3 runs 15 residues. V gave up 3 bases and J gave up 0 bases; unmatched junction bases: 5. CDR3 in amino acids: CASSSGQKMNTEAFF. The DNA of the CDR3 is TGTGCCAGCAGCTCGGGACAGAAGATGAACACTGAAGCTTTCTTT.

The chain is built from TRBV18 and TRBJ1-2; 7 bases fit TRBD1. Trimming took 6 bases from V and 6 from J; bases not matched to a gene: 10. This CDR3 is built from 14 residues. Germline values: CDR1 KGHSH, CDR2 LQKENI. The CDR3 DNA sequence: TGTGCCAGCTCGGGTAACCAGGGGGATGATGGCTACACCTTC. It yields the protein CASSGNQGDDGYTF.

CDR3 nucleotides: TGCGCCAGCAGCCTACTTCTAGCGGGAGTAGGTCACAATGAGCAGTTCTTC. It encodes CASSLLLAGVGHNEQFF. V is TRBV5-1 and J is TRBJ2-1; 10 bases are shared with TRBD2. CDR1 is SGHRS and CDR2 is YFSETQ in the germline V gene. V was clipped by 4 bases and J by 5 bases; unmatched bases: 12. CDR3 length: 17 residues.

As regards this clone: Other DNA sequences of this sample code for an identical CDR3. The chain recombines TRBV12-3 or TRBV12-4 with TRBJ1-5, with D hard to call. The CDR3 is 12 residues long. Trimming pared 3 bases from V and 5 bases from J, leaving 5 bases between. This chain's CDR3 is CASSFGDQPQHF. CDR3 DNA sequence: TGTGCCAGCAGTTTCGGGGATCAGCCCCAGCATTTT.

V is TRBV5-4 and J is TRBJ1-2; possible D gene TRBD1, 6 bases. This CDR3 spans 15 amino acids. The germline V gene has CDR1 SGHNT and CDR2 YYREEE (reference sequence). Trimming took 4 bases from V and 0 from J, leaving 13 bases between them. DNA for the CDR3: TGTGCCAGCAGCACCCCAGGGGCAGCTAACTATGGCTACACCTTC. It is translated as CASSTPGAANYGYTF. Full variable domain (rest looked up from reference TRBV5-4 and TRBJ1-2): ETGVTQSPTHLIKTRGQQVTLRCSSQSGHNTVSWYQQALGQGPQFIFQYYREEENGRGNFPPRFSGLQFPNYSSELNVNALELDDSALYLCASSTPGAANYGYTFGSGTRLTVV.

The rearrangement links TRBV5-1 to TRBJ1-4; TRBD1 agrees at 8 bases. Looked up from germline, CDR1 is SGHRS and CDR2 is YFSETQ. J gave up 7 bases and V 5 bases, and 10 bases lay outside the gene matches. The CDR3 contains 15 residues. CDR3 nucleotides: TGCGCCAGCAGTTTCGACAGGGGTGCGGGTGAAAAACTGTTTTTT. Encoded protein: CASSFDRGAGEKLFF. The entire variable domain, with the rest obtained from reference TRBV5-1 and TRBJ1-4, is as follows: KAGVTQTPRYLIKTRGQQVTLSCSPISGHRSVSWYQQTPGQGLQFLFEYFSETQRNKGNFPGRFSGRQFSNSRSEMNVSTLELGDSALYLCASSFDRGAGEKLFFGSGTQLSVL.

The chain employs TRBV5-1 and TRBJ2-2, with 9 nucleotides matching TRBD1. The ends lost 4 bases at V and 4 bases at J; junction bases unmatched: 2. CDR3 length: 14 amino acids. The germline V gene encodes CDR1 SGHRS and CDR2 YFSETQ. The CDR3: CASSEQGATGELFF. The CDR3 DNA sequence: TGCGCCAGCAGCGAACAGGGGGCCACCGGGGAGCTGTTTTTT.

This sequence joins TRBV2 and TRBJ1-1, with 8 bases matching TRBD1. The CDR3 totals 14 residues. The germline V gene encodes CDR1 SNHLY and CDR2 FYNNEI. Trimming took 3 bases from V and 3 from J; bases not matched to a gene: 3. The CDR3 loop reads CASSDRGHDTEAFF. CDR3 nucleotides: TGTGCCAGCAGTGACAGGGGGCACGACACTGAAGCTTTCTTT.

This chain links TRBV7-9 with TRBJ2-4, with TRBD1 as a possible D gene (6 bases). The CDR3 has 16 amino acids. Between the trimmed V and J ends, which lost 4 bases and 0 bases, there was a span of 13 bases. The germline CDR1 and CDR2 sequences are SEHNR and FQNEAQ (reference sequence). CDR3 sequence reads: CASSSDRYLAKNIQYF. Here the CDR3 DNA reads TGTGCCAGCAGCTCGGACAGATACTTAGCCAAAAACATTCAGTACTTC. Based on the CDR3 plus reference TRBV7-9 and TRBJ2-4, the full variable domain is DTGVSQNPRHKITKRGQNVTFRCDPISEHNRLYWYRQTLGQGPEFLTYFQNEAQLEKSRLLSDRFSAERPKGSFSTLEIQRTEQGDSAMYLCASSSDRYLAKNIQYFGAGTRLSVL.